This T cell receptor beta chain was obtained from a study of technical replicates of blood from a few donors. J lost 5 bases, V lost 5 bases, and 7 bases had no gene match. The germline CDR1 and CDR2 sequences are SGHDT and YYEEEE. The CDR3 has 13 residues. The table came from immunoSEQ multiplex PCR; TCRdb's copy has only in-frame clones and leaves some out. The sample holds around 98,000 clones; 90% to 96% are singletons and the top ten take over 0.2%. The sequencing input was T cells isolated from PBMCs. The sequence came from a human donor in good health. The gene calls are TRBV5-6 and TRBJ2-7; TRBD2 matches at 7 bases. This CDR3 reads CASSMGGYHEQYF. CDR3 sequence (DNA): TGTGCCAGCAGTATGGGGGGGTACCACGAGCAGTACTTC.